The clone carrying this TCR beta chain was detected many times. The time point denotes: newly diagnosed GD, antithyroid drugs for less than 3 months. The TCR library was made from RNA that had been extracted from PBMCs in TRIzol. This sample was taken from a study of regulatory T cells in long-lasting Graves disease. Construction of TCR beta libraries relied on iRepertoire HTBI primers and on Arm-PCR targeting CDR3 regions. Each CDR3 protein is one row after TCRdb ran MiXCR on the multiplex PCR reads. The table has about 430,000 distinct CDR3 sequences, about 15% seen once. This CDR3 spans 19 amino acids. The V segment lost 1 base and the J segment 5 bases; nucleotides outside the gene matches: 10. Germline CDR1 reads SGHTA; CDR2 reads FQGNSA. The data also belong to a second study, concerning T cells in Graves' hyperthyroidism and ophthalmopathy.

The receptor comes from a woman in her forties with Graves disease. The sample in question was peripheral blood mononuclear cells (PBMCs), obtained at new diagnosis, from a patient treated with antithyroid drugs. The chain uses TRBV7-2 and TRBJ2-5; TRBD2 matches 16 bases. This CDR3 reads CASSLGGLAGGRVGETQYF. The DNA of the CDR3 is TGTGCCAGCAGCTTAGGGGGACTAGCGGGAGGGCGTGTTGGGGAGACCCAGTACTTC.